Detailed here is one T cell receptor (beta chain). This record comes from a study of blood T cell repertoires in COVID-19. Per the authors' pipeline: Scientists estimated how many nucleated cells there were by amplifying reference gene primers. TCRdb's table, derived via immunoSEQ multiplex PCR, lists solely in-frame clones and lacks some. For V, J and clone size, that table is used; D and trimming come from the DNA. The table has fewer than 150,000 clones, around 80% seen once; the top ten hold 10% to 13%. CDR3 size: 14 residues. Germline V gene data show CDR1 as MGHRA and CDR2 as YSYEKL. Between the trimmed V and J ends, which lost 2 bases and 4 bases, there was a span of 11 bases.

Sequencing used peripheral blood. The source is a human donor in a cohort sampled during active COVID-19. This chain uses TRBV4-1 with TRBJ1-1; no clear D gene. CDR3: CASSQTSRGTEAFF. CDR3 coding DNA: TGCGCCAGCAGCCAAACCTCTCGGGGCACTGAAGCTTTCTTT.